The source of this T cell receptor (beta chain) is a study of blood T cell repertoires in COVID-19. Trimming cost V 5 bases and J 6 bases; bases outside gene matches: 3. This CDR3 is built from 13 residues. The assay was immunoSEQ multiplex PCR, and TCRdb's table has in-frame clones only and misses some. The table has about 97,000 clones, over 80% seen once. The sequence was obtained from a man over 45 with active COVID-19. The sequencing input was peripheral blood. The V gene is TRBV12-3 or TRBV12-4, the J gene TRBJ2-7, with 11 bases fitting TRBD2. The CDR3 DNA is TGTGCCAGCAGTCCTACTAGCGGGAGCGAGCAGTACTTC. Protein: CASSPTSGSEQYF.